This T cell receptor beta chain originates from a study of blood T cell repertoires in COVID-19. Study details: Both acute and convalescent COVID-19 samples were obtained from the United States, Italy and Spain. T cells, B-cell-depleted T cells, or PBMCs provided the cDNA or gDNA that served as material.

Germline CDR1 is SQVTM and CDR2 is ANQGSEA. The CDR3 has 13 residues. Trimming removed 2 bases at V and 5 bases at J, with 12 bases between. Study processing details: Amplification from reference gene primers served as the basis for estimated nucleated cell counts. TCRdb's copy holds only in-frame clones and misses some; the assay was immunoSEQ multiplex PCR. The V and J calls and the clone size are those of that table, but D and trimming were determined from the DNA. Counted here are fewer than 250,000 clones, 70% to 90% occurring once; the ten biggest clones make up 2.2%. The receptor was isolated from a woman aged 50 to 60 with acute or convalescent COVID-19. The sample was peripheral blood. The chain recombines TRBV29-1 with TRBJ1-2; TRBD1 is a possible D gene (6 bases). The CDR3 sequence is CSVELGAMYGYTF. The CDR3 nucleotides are TGCAGCGTTGAATTGGGGGCAATGTATGGCTACACCTTC.